This T cell receptor (beta chain) is from a study of STAT3 mutations in large granular lymphocyte leukemia. Method: immunoSEQ multiplex PCR; TCRdb's copy keeps in-frame clones and lacks some. The profile shows about 13,000 clones, just over 85% of them singletons. On this clone itself: Its antigen is still unknown.

General study results and limits: Sampling intervals varied between patients and samples. Every T-LGLL patient had at least one immunodominant TCRbeta clonotype.

CDR1 is MDHEN and CDR2 is SYDVKM in the germline V gene. The length of the CDR3 is 14 residues. Trimming stripped 3 bases from V and 6 bases from J, with 12 bases between. The TCR sequence derives from a human donor with T large granular lymphocyte leukemia. Some clones in this sample may be carry-over from other donors' samples. The sequenced sample consisted of PBMCs. The J gene is TRBJ1-5, the V gene TRBV28; possible D gene TRBD1, 5 bases. The CDR3 is CASSLGGVGQPQHF. In nucleotides, the CDR3 is TGTGCCAGCAGTTTGGGGGGTGTCGGTCAGCCCCAGCATTTT.